This T cell receptor beta chain was retrieved from a study of T cells in Graves' hyperthyroidism and ophthalmopathy. Orbital computed tomography and thyroid ultrasound, together with serum TRAb and thyroxine and clinical symptoms, were used for diagnoses. Researchers amplified the TCR beta CDR3 regions from RNA transcripts. Carried out on the TCR CDR3, a first-round RT-PCR used the HTBI primer set. MiXCR was run by TCRdb on the multiplex PCR reads, yielding one entry per CDR3 protein. Among hundreds of thousands of distinct CDR3 sequences, about a sixth were seen once, and the ten largest hold around 3.5%. CDR1 is GTSNPN and CDR2 is SVGIG in the germline V gene (reference sequence). The CDR3 has 13 residues. V lost 2 bases, J lost 5 bases, and 10 bases lay in between. This clonotype came up many times.

The source material was blood. The chain links TRBV30 to TRBJ1-5; possible D gene TRBD1, 5 bases. This clonotype was obtained from a woman in her thirties or forties with Graves' ophthalmopathy. CDR3 amino acids: CAWSSGPDQPQHF. In DNA, the CDR3 is TGTGCCTGGAGTTCGGGACCAGATCAGCCCCAGCATTTT.